The TCR beta chain described here comes from a study of blood T cell repertoires in COVID-19. This CDR3 contains 17 residues. Germline CDR1 reads KGHSH; CDR2 reads LQKENI. V dropped 1 base and J dropped 0 bases, with 12 bases sitting between them. Original data processing: Amplified reference gene primers provided the basis for estimating nucleated cell counts. Data came from immunoSEQ multiplex PCR; TCRdb stores just in-frame clones and leaves some out. That table gives V, J and clone size, and the DNA gave D and trimming. Of about 220,000 clones in the sample, about 81% were seen once. Sequenced: peripheral blood. The source is a woman between 70 and 85 years old with COVID-19, enrolled during active disease. The chain uses TRBV18 and TRBJ2-2; D is undetermined. In nucleotides, the CDR3 is TGTGCCAGCTCACCACTCCAACCCCCTACGAACACCGGGGAGCTGTTTTTT. It is translated as CASSPLQPPTNTGELFF.